The present entry profiles one T cell receptor (beta chain) with its context. Which antigen it targets is not known. Nothing much larger sits one base from this clone, and base qualities are not available. TCRdb names Illumina NovaSeq 6000 as the instrument used. Using 5'RACE with constant-segment primers, TCRalpha and TCRbeta cDNA libraries were constructed, with sample barcodes and unique molecular identifiers added in the process. Trizol reagent was used to extract RNA from every sample. Libraries were amplified in two PCR steps, with a second sample barcode and Illumina TruSeq adapters added in the second step. Sequencing of the libraries was done on an Illumina NovaSeq, producing 2 x 150 bp paired-end reads. Under the source paper's analysis protocol: Reads were demultiplexed and collapsed into UMI-guided consensus sequences with migec v1.2.7. Using mixcr v2.1.11, UMI consensuses were aligned to TRA and TRB V and J templates and then assembled into clonotypes. A clonotype was counted as expanded or contracted only if both edgeR and NoisET called the change significant, with noise models trained on biological replicates. For edgeR calls, a false discovery rate-adjusted p below 0.01 and a log2 fold-change threshold of 1 were applied. As an exploratory analysis of dynamics, max-normalized trajectories of the 1000 most abundant clonotypes were examined with PCA combined with hierarchical clustering. Separately sequenced CD4+ and CD8+ repertoires were used to assign a CD4 or CD8 phenotype to each responding clone. In-frame beta chains were kept once TCRdb had trimmed the public reads at Q25 with fastp and called clones with MiXCR. Here each entry gathers all rows of one CDR3 protein and keeps the most common genes and DNA. TCRdb, rather than the study authors, made the V and J calls. The sample records 130,000 to 150,000 distinct CDR3 sequences, about 5.7% of which are singletons. Jointly, the top ten make up approximately 2% of the sample.

Ficoll-Paque density gradient centrifugation was the method used to isolate PBMCs. CDR1 SGHNT and CDR2 YENEEA are derived from the germline V gene. The CDR3, from cysteine to phenylalanine, totals 15 residues. Only the CDR3 DNA is retained, 45 bases long and in frame from the first base. V is pruned by 5 bases and J by 6 bases, leaving 4 bases of the junction without a gene match. The data belong to a study of T-cell memory formation after mild COVID-19 (dated by TCRdb to the early 2020s). In the study overall: Most TCR sequence clusters were specific to one of the two donors. The cohort was made up of two young adult volunteers, one female and one male, who were previously healthy. In a couple of donors, T-cell clones that expanded and contracted after mild COVID-19 were followed by sequencing TCRalpha and TCRbeta repertoires longitudinally. Broad study findings and their caveats: SARS-CoV-2 specificity was not confirmed for the second-wave clones peaking on day 37. Some responding clones were detected in pre-infection memory, suggesting pre-existing cross-reactive memory T cells joined the SARS-CoV-2 response. Contracting CD4+ clones were located mainly in the CM and EM memory subsets, whereas CD8+ clones were found to be enriched in EMRA. The study included only a couple of mild cases, and larger cohorts that include severe cases with pre-infection samples were judged to be necessary. Clones contracting from day 15 to 85 had balanced CD4/CD8 phenotypes, while a second wave expanding from day 15 to 37 was biased towards CD4+.

This chain joins TRBV11-3 to TRBJ2-2, with 12 bases aligning to TRBD1. This TCR derives from an adult woman who had mild COVID-19 (a few samples of this study predate the infection). The sample titles of this study are shuffled in the database, so cell type and time point are left out; the donor was told from shared clones. What was sequenced was PBMCs or a T cell subset sorted from them (not recorded which). CDR3 region: CASSRDRGRSGELFF. The nucleotide sequence is TGTGCCAGCAGCCGGGACAGGGGGCGATCCGGGGAGCTGTTTTTT. Here the CDR3 is joined to the reference TRBV11-3 and TRBJ2-2 genes, and the full variable domain is: EAGVVQSPRYKIIEKKQPVAFWCNPISGHNTLYWYLQNLGQGPELLIRYENEEAVDDSQLPKDRFSAERLKGVDSTLKIQPAELGDSAVYLCASSRDRGRSGELFFGEGSRLTVL.